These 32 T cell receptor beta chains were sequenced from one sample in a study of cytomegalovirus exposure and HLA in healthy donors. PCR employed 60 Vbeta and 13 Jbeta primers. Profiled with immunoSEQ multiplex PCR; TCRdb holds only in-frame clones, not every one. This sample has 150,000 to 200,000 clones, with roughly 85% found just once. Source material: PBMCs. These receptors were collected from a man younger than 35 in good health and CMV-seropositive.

The CDR3 reads CASSVTRSEQYF. In DNA form, the CDR3 reads TGTGCCAGCAGCGTAACTAGGAGCGAGCAGTACTTC. The genes are TRBV14 and TRBJ2-7, with D possibly being TRBD2 (5 bases). In germline, CDR1 is SGHDN, CDR2 FVKESK. The CDR3 has 12 residues. V lost 5 bases to trimming and J lost 6 bases, with 11 bases between them.

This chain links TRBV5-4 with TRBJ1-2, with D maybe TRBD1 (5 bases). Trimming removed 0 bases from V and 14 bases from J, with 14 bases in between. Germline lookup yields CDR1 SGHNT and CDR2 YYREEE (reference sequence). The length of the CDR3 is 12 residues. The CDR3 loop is CASSLGGYSGTF. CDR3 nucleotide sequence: TGTGCCAGCAGCTTGGGGGGTTATTCAGGGACCTTC.

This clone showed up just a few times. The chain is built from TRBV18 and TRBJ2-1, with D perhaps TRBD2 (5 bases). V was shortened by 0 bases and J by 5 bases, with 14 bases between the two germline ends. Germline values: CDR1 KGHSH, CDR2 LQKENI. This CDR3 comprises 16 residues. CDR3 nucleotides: TGTGCCAGCTCACCACCGGTGGGGAGAACAGACAATGAGCAGTTCTTC. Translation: CASSPPVGRTDNEQFF.

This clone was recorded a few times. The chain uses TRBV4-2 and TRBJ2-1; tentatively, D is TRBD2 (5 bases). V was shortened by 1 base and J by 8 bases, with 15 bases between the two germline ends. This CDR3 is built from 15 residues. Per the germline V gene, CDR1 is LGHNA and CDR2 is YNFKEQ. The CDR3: CASSQVSPGIDEQFF. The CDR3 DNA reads TGTGCCAGCAGCCAAGTATCCCCCGGGATCGATGAGCAGTTCTTC.

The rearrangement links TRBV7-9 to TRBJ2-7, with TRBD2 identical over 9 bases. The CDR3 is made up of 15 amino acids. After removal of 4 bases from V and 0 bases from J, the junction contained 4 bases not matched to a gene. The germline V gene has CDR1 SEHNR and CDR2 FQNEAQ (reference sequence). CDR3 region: CASSSSGGSSYEQYF. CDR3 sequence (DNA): TGTGCCAGCAGCTCAAGCGGGGGGAGCTCCTACGAGCAGTACTTC.

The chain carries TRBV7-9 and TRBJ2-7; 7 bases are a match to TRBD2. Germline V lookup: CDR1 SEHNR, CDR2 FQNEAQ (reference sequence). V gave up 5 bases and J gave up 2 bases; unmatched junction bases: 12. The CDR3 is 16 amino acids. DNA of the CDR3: TGTGCCAGCAGCCAAGGCCTAGGACTAGTTCCCTACGAGCAGTACTTC. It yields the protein CASSQGLGLVPYEQYF.

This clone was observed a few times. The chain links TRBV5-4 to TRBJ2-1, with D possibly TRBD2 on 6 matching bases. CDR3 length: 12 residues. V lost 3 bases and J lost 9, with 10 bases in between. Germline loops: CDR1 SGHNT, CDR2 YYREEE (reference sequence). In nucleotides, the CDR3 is TGTGCCAGCAGCTCCGGGGGTGGTGAGCAGTTCTTC. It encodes CASSSGGGEQFF. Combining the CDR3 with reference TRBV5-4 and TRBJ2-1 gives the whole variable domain ETGVTQSPTHLIKTRGQQVTLRCSSQSGHNTVSWYQQALGQGPQFIFQYYREEENGRGNFPPRFSGLQFPNYSSELNVNALELDDSALYLCASSSGGGEQFFGPGTRLTVL.

The CDR3 nucleotides are TGCGCCAGCAGTTGGACAGGGCGACAGCCCCAGCATTTT. As protein: CASSWTGRQPQHF. The rearrangement joins TRBV10-2 to TRBJ1-5, with TRBD1 matching 8 bases. Germline V gene lookup returns CDR1 WSHSY and CDR2 SAAADI. This CDR3 is 13 amino acids long. V shed 5 bases, J shed 7 bases, and the junction held 4 bases outside the gene matches.

The CDR3, as DNA: TGTGCCAGCAGCCCCCCCCTAGGGGGAGCCAAAAACATTCAGTACTTC. Residues: CASSPPLGGAKNIQYF. V usage is TRBV13 and J usage is TRBJ2-4, with TRBD1 as a possible D gene (6 bases). The length of the CDR3 is 16 residues. Trimming stripped 5 bases from V and 0 bases from J, with 14 bases between. Germline values: CDR1 PRHDT, CDR2 FYEKMQ (reference sequence).

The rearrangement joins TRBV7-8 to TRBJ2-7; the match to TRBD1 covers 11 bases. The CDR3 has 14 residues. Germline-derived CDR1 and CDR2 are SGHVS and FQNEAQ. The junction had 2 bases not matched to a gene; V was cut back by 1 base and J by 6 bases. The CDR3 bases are TGTGCCAGCAGCTTAGGGACAGGGGGCGTCGAGCAGTACTTC. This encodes CASSLGTGGVEQYF.

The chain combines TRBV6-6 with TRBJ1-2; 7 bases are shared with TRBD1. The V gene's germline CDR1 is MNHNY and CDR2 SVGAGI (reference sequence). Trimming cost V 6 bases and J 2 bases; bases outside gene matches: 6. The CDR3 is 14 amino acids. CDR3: CASRLGGQNYGYTF. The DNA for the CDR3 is TGTGCCAGCAGGTTGGGGGGACAGAACTATGGCTACACCTTC.

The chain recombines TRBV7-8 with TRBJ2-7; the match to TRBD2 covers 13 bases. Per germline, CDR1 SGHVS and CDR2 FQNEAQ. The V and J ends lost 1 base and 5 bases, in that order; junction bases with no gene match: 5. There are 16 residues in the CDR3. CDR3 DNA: TGTGCCAGCAGCTTAGAGGGGACTAGCGGGGACCACGAGCAGTACTTC. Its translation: CASSLEGTSGDHEQYF.

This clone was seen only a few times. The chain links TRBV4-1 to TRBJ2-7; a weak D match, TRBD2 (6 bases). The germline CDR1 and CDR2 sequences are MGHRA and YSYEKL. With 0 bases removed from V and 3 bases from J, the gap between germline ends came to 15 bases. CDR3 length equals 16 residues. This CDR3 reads CASSQDLDRRDYEQYF. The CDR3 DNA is TGCGCCAGCAGCCAAGACCTCGACCGGAGGGACTACGAGCAGTACTTC.

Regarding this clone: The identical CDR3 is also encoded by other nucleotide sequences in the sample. Here the CDR3 DNA reads TGTGCCAGCAGTTTTCGGGGGAACTATGGCTACACCTTC. This translates into CASSFRGNYGYTF. V usage is TRBV27 and J usage is TRBJ1-2, with D perhaps TRBD1 (5 bases). Looked up from germline, CDR1 is MNHEY and CDR2 is SMNVEV (reference sequence). The CDR3 is 13 residues long. V lost 3 bases and J lost 2, with 7 bases in between.

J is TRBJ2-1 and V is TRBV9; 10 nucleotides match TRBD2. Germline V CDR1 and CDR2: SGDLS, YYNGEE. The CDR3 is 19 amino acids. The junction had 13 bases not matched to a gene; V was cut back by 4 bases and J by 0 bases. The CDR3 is CASSPPWTSGSSSYNEQFF. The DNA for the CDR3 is TGTGCCAGCAGCCCCCCTTGGACTAGCGGTTCTAGCTCCTACAATGAGCAGTTCTTC. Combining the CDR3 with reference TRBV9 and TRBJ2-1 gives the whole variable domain DSGVTQTPKHLITATGQRVTLRCSPRSGDLSVYWYQQSLDQGLQFLIQYYNGEERAKGNILERFSAQQFPDLHSELNLSSLELGDSALYFCASSPPWTSGSSSYNEQFFGPGTRLTVL.

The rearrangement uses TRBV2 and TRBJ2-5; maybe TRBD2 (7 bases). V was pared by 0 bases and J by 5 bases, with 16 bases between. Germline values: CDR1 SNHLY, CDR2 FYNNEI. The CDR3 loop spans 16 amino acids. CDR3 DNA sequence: TGTGCCAGCAGTGAAGCGCTTTGGAGGGGGGGGGAGACCCAGTACTTC. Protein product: CASSEALWRGGETQYF.

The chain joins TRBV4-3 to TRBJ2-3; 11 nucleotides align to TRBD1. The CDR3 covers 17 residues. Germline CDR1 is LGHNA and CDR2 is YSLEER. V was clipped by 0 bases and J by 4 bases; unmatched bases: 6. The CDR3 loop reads CASSQEWGTGGADTQYF. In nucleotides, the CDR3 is TGCGCCAGCAGCCAAGAATGGGGGACAGGGGGGGCAGATACGCAGTATTTT.

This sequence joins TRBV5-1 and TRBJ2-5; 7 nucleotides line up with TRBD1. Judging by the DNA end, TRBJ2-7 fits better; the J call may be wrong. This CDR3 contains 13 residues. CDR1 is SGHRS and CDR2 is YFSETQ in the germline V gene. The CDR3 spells CASSFGQAYEQYF. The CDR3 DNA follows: TGCGCCAGCAGCTTCGGACAGGCCTACGAGCAGTACTTC.

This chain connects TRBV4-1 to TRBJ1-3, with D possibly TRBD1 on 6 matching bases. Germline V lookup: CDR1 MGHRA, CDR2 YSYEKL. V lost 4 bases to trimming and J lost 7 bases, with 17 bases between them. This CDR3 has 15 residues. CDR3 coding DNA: TGCGCCAGCAGCCTCCACAGGGTTTGGTCGAACACCATATATTTT. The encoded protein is CASSLHRVWSNTIYF.

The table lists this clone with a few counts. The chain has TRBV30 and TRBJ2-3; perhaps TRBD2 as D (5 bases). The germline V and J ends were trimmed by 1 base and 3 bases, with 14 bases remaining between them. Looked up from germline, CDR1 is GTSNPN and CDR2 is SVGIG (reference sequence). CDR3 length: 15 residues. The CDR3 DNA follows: TGTGCCTGGAGTGCGACGGGAAGTCGGACAGATACGCAGTATTTT. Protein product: CAWSATGSRTDTQYF.

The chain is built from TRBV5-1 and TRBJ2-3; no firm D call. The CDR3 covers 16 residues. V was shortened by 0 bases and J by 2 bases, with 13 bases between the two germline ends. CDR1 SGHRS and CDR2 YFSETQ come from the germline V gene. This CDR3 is CASSLEEKTFTDTQYF. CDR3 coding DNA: TGCGCCAGCAGCTTGGAGGAGAAGACCTTCACAGATACGCAGTATTTT.

In DNA, the CDR3 is TGCGCCAGCAGCCAAGATCGGCTAGCGGGGAGCTCCTACGAGCAGTACTTC. This translates into CASSQDRLAGSSYEQYF. The V and J genes are TRBV4-3 and TRBJ2-7; 9 bases map to TRBD2. The germline V gene encodes CDR1 LGHNA and CDR2 YSLEER. Unmatched junction bases numbered 6, after V lost 0 bases and J lost 0 bases. This CDR3 has 17 amino acids.

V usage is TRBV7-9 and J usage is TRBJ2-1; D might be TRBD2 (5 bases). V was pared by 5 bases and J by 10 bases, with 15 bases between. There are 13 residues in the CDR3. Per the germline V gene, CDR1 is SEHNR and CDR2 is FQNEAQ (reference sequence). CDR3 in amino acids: CASSDLGLGEQFF. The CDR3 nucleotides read TGTGCCAGCAGCGATTTAGGACTTGGAGAGCAGTTCTTC.

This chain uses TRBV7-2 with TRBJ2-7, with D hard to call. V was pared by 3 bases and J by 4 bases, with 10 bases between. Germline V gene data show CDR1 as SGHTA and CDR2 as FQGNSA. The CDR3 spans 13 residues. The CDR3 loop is CASSFASTYEQYF. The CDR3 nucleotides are TGTGCCAGCAGCTTCGCCTCAACTTACGAGCAGTACTTC.

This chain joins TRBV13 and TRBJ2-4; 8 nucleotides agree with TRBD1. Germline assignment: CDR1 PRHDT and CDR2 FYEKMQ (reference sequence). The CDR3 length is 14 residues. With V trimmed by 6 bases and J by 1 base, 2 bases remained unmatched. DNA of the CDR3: TGTGCCAGCAGACGACAGGGGGCCAAAAACATTCAGTACTTC. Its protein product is CASRRQGAKNIQYF.

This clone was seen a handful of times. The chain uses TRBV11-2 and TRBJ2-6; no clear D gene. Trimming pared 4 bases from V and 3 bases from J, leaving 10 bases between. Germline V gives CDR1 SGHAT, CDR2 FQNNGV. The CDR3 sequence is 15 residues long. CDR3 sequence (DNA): TGTGCCAGCAGCTCCCCGCGAGTTGGGGCCAACGTCCTGACTTTC. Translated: CASSSPRVGANVLTF.

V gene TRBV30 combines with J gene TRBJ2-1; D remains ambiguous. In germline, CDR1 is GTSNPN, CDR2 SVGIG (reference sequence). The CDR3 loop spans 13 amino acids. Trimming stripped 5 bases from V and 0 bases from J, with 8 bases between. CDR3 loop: CAWDLLSYNEQFF. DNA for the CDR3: TGTGCCTGGGACTTACTCTCCTACAATGAGCAGTTCTTC.

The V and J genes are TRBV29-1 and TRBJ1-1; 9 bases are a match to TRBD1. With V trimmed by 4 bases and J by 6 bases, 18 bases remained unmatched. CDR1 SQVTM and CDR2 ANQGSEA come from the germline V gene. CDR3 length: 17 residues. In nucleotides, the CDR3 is TGCAGCGTTGGGGGGGCTCTAACAGGGGGCGTTTTCGCTGAAGCTTTCTTT. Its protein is CSVGGALTGGVFAEAFF.

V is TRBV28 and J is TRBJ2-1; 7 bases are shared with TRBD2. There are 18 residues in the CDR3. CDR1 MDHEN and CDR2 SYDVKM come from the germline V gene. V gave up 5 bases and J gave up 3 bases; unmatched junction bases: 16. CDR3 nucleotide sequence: TGTGCCAGCAGTCCTAGCTCCCCCCTCGGGGGGAGCTACAATGAGCAGTTCTTC. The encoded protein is CASSPSSPLGGSYNEQFF.

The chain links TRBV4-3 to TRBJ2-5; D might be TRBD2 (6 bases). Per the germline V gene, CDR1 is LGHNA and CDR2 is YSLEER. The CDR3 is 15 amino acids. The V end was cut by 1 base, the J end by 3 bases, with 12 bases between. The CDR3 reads CASSQGGLAKETQYF. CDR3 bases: TGCGCCAGCAGCCAAGGTGGGCTAGCGAAAGAGACCCAGTACTTC.

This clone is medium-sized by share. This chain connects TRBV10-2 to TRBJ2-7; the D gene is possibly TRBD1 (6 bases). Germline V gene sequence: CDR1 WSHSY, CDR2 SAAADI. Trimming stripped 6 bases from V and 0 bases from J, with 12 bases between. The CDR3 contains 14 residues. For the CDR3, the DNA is TGCGCCAGCAGCGAAACAGGGACCTCCTACGAGCAGTACTTC. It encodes CASSETGTSYEQYF.

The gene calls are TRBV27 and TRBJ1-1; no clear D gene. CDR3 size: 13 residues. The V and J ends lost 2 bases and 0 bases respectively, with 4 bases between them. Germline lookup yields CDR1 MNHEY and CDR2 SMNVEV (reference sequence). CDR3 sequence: CASSLQVNTEAFF. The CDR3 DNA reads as TGTGCCAGCAGTTTACAGGTGAACACTGAAGCTTTCTTT.